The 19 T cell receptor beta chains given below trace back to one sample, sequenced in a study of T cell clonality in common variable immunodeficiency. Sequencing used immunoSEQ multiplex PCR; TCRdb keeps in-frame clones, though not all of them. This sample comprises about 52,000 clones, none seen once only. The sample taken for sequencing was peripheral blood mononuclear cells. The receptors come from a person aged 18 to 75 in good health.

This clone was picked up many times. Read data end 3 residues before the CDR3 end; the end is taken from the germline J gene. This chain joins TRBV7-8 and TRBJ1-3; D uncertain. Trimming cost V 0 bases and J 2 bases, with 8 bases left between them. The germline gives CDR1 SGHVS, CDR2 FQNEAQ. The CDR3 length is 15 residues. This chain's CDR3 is CASSLANRAGNTIYF. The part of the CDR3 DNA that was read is TGTGCCAGCAGCTTAGCGAATAGGGCTGGAAACACC. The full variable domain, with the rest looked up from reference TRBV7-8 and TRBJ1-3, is GAGVSQSPRYKVAKRGQDVALRCDPISGHVSLFWYQQALGQGPEFLTYFQNEAQLDKSGLPSDRFFAERPEGSVSTLKIQRTQQEDSAVYLCASSLANRAGNTIYFGEGSWLTVV.

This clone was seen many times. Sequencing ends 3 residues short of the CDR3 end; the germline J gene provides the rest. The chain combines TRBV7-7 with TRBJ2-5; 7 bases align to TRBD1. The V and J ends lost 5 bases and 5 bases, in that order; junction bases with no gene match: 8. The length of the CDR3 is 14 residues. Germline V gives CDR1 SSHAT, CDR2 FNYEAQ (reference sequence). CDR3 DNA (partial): TGTGCCAGCAGCCGGACAGGCCTCAGCGAGACC. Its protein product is CASSRTGLSET. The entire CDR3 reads CASSRTGLSETQYF.

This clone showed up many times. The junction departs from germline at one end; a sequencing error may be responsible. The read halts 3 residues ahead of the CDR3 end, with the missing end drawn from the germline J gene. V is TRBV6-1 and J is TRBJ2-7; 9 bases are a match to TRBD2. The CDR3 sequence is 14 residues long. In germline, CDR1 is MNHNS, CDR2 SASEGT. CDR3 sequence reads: CASSKAGGAYEQYF. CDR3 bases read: TGTGCCAGCAGTAAAGCGGGGGGAGCCTACGAG.

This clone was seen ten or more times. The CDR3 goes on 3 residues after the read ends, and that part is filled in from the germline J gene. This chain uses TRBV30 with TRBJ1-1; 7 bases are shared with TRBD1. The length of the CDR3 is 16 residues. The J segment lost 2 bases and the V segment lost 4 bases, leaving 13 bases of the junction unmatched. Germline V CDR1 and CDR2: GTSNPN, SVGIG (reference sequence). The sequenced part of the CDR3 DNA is TGTGCCTGGAACCACACCGCTGACAGGGCTAACACTGAA. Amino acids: CAWNHTADRANTE. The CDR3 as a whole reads CAWNHTADRANTEAFF.

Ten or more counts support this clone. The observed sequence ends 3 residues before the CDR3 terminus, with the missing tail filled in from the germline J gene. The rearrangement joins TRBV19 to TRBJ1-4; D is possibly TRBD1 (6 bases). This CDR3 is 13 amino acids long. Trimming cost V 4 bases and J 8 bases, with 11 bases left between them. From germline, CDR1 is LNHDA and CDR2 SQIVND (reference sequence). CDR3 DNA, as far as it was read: TGTGCCAGTAGTAGGGGGCTGGGAGAAAAA. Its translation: CASSRGLGEK. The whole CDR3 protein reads CASSRGLGEKLFF.

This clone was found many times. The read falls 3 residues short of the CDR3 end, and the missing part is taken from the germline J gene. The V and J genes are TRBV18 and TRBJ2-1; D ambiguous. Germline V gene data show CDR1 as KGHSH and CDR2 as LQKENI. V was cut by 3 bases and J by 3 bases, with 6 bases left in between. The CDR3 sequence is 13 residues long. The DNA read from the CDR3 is TGTGCCAGCTCACCTGGCGGCTACAATGAG. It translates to CASSPGGYNE. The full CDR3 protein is CASSPGGYNEQFF.

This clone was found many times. CDR3 loop: CSAKQGRETQYF. The sequenced CDR3 bases are TGCAGTGCTAAACAGGGCCGGGAGACC. This rearrangement joins TRBV20-1 to TRBJ2-5; possibly TRBD1 for D (6 bases). Coverage ceases 3 residues before the CDR3 finishes, and the germline J gene fills in the end. Germline V gene sequence: CDR1 DFQATT, CDR2 SNEGSKA (reference sequence). This CDR3 is built from 12 residues. The ends were cut back, 4 bases at V and 5 bases at J, with 11 bases in the middle.

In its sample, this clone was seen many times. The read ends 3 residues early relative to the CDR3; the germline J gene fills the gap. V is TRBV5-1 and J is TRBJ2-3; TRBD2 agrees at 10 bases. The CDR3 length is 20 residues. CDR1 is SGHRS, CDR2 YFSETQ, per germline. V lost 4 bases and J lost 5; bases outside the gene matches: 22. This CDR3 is CASSPGTPSGSPKAKDTQYF. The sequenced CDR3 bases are TGCGCCAGCAGCCCCGGAACCCCTAGCGGGAGCCCCAAGGCGAAAGATACG.

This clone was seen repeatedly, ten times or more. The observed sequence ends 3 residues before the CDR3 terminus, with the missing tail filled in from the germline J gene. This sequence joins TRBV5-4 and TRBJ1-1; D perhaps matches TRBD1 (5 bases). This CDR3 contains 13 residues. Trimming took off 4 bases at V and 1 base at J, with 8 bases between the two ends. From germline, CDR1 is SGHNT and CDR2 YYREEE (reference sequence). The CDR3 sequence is CASSQDRNTEAFF. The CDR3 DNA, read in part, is TGTGCCAGCAGCCAAGACAGGAACACTGAA.

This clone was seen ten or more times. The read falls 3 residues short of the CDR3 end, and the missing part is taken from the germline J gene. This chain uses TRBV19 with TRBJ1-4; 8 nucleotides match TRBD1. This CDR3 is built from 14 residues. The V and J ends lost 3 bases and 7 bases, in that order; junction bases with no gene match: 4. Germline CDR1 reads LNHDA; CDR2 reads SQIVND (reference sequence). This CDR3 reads CASSIADRGEKLFF. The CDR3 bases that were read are TGTGCCAGTAGTATTGCCGACAGGGGTGAAAAA.

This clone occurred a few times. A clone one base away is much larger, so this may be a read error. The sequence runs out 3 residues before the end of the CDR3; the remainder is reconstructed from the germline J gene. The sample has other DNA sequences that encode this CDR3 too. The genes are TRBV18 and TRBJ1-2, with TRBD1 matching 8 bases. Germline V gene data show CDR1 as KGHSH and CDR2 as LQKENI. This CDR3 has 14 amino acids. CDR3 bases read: TGTGCCAGCTCGCTCCAGGGGGCGGATAGAAGC. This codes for CASSLQGADRS. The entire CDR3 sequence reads CASSLQGADRSYTF. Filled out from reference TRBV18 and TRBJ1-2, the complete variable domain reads NAGVMQNPRHLVRRRGQEARLRCSPMKGHSHVYWYRQLPEEGLKFMVYLQKENIIDESGMPKERFSAEFPKEGPSILRIQQVVRGDSAAYFCASSLQGADRSYTFGSGTRLTVV.

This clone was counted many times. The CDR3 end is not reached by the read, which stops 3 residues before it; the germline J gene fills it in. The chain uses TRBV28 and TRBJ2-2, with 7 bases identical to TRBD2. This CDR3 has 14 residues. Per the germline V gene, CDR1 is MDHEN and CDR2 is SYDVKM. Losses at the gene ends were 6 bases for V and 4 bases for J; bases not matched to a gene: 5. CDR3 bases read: TGTGCCAGCAGCTACCCGGGGGGCACCGGGGAG. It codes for CASSYPGGTGE. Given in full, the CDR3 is CASSYPGGTGELFF.

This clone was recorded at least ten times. The CDR3 DNA, read in part, is TGCGCCAGCAGCCCAGGGAGTGGGCGCTACGAG. This gives the protein CASSPGSGRYE. The full-length CDR3 reads as CASSPGSGRYEQYF. The chain has TRBV5-1 and TRBJ2-7; D may match TRBD1 or TRBD2 (5 bases each). The CDR3 goes on 3 residues after the read ends, and that part is filled in from the germline J gene. The germline V gene encodes CDR1 SGHRS and CDR2 YFSETQ. Trimming removed 4 bases at V and 3 bases at J, with 14 bases between. The length of the CDR3 is 14 residues.

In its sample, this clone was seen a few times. The CDR3 loop reads CASSTGTGPFGYGYTF. CDR3 DNA (partial): TGTGCCAGTAGTACCGGGACAGGGCCATTTGGCTATGGC. The V gene is TRBV19, the J gene TRBJ1-2; TRBD1 agrees at 9 bases. The CDR3 end lies 3 residues beyond the end of the read and is filled in from the germline J gene. With V trimmed by 4 bases and J by 4 bases, 10 bases remained unmatched. The CDR3 runs 16 residues. Germline V gene data show CDR1 as LNHDA and CDR2 as SQIVND (reference sequence).

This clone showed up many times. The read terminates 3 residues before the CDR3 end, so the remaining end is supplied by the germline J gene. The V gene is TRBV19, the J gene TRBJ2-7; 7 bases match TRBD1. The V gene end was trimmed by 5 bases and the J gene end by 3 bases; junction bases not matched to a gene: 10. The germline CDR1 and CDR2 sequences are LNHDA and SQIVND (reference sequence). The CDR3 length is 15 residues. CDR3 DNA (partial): TGTGCCAGTAGTGGTTACCGGGACAGCAACTACGAG. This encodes CASSGYRDSNYE. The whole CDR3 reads CASSGYRDSNYEQYF.

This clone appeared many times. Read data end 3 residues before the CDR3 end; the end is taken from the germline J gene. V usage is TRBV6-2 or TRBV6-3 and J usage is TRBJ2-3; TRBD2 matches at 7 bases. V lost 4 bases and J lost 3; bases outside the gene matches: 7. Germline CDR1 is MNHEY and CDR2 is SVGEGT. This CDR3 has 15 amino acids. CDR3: CASSLYRGVTDTQYF. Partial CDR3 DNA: TGTGCCAGCAGTTTGTACCGGGGGGTGACAGATACG.

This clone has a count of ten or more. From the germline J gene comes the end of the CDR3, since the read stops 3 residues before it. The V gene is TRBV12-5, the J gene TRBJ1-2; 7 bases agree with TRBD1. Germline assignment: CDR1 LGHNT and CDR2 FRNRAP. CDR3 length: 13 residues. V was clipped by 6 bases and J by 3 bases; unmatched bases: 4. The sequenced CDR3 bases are TGTGCTAGTGGAACCGGGACAGACTATGGC. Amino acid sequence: CASGTGTDYG. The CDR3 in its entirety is CASGTGTDYGYTF.

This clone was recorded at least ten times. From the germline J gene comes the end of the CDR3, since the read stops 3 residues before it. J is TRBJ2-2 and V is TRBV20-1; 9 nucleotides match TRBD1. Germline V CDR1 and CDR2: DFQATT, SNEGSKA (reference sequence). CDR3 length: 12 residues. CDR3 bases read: TGCAGTGCTAGAGAAACGGGACAGGGG. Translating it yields CSARETGQG. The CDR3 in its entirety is CSARETGQGLFF.

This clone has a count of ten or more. CDR3 loop: CASSRAPNEKLFF. Partial CDR3 DNA: TGTGCCAGCTCACGAGCGCCTAATGAAAAA. This chain connects TRBV18 to TRBJ1-4; unclear D gene. The read gets to within 3 residues of the CDR3 end, and the germline J gene fills in the rest. The V gene's germline CDR1 is KGHSH and CDR2 LQKENI. Trimming took off 4 bases at V and 3 bases at J, with 6 bases between the two ends. This CDR3 is built from 13 residues.